The next 10 T cell receptor beta chains were all read from a single sample in a study of blood T cell repertoires in COVID-19. This table comes from immunoSEQ multiplex PCR, and its TCRdb copy is limited to in-frame clones, with some not included. The profile covers about 180,000 clones, with approximately 86% appearing a single time and roughly 8.7% taken by the ten largest. The specimen sequenced was peripheral blood. All receptors derive from a middle-aged man with active or convalescent COVID-19.

This chain links TRBV6-2 or TRBV6-3 with TRBJ2-7; maybe TRBD1 (6 bases). V lost 5 bases and J lost 5, with 25 bases in between. Germline values: CDR1 MNHEY, CDR2 SVGEGT. The CDR3 is 17 amino acids. This chain's CDR3 is CASSPRDGQPRFDEQYF. The CDR3 nucleotides read TGTGCCAGCAGTCCCCGAGATGGACAGCCGAGGTTTGACGAGCAGTACTTC.

The chain carries TRBV5-6 and TRBJ2-1; TRBD2 agrees at 12 bases. Germline CDR1 reads SGHDT; CDR2 reads YYEEEE. This CDR3 region has 14 residues. With V trimmed by 3 bases and J by 10 bases, 5 bases remained unmatched. CDR3 region: CASSSSGGAREQFF. Here the CDR3 DNA reads TGTGCCAGCAGCTCTAGCGGGGGGGCCAGGGAGCAGTTCTTC.

The chain links TRBV4-3 to TRBJ2-7, with 8 bases that match TRBD2. The CDR3 loop spans 16 amino acids. Looked up from germline, CDR1 is LGHNA and CDR2 is YSLEER. J gave up 5 bases and V 1 base, and 10 bases lay outside the gene matches. As DNA, the CDR3 is TGCGCCAGCAGCCAAGGGCCCGGGACTAGTAACCACGAGCAGTACTTC. Its translation: CASSQGPGTSNHEQYF.

The chain has TRBV19 and TRBJ1-2; TRBD1 agrees at 7 bases. V lost 5 bases, J lost 4 bases, and 10 bases stayed unmatched. Germline V lookup: CDR1 LNHDA, CDR2 SQIVND (reference sequence). The CDR3 is 15 amino acids. For the CDR3, the DNA is TGTGCCAGTAGTCAAACAGACAGGGCTGGCTATGGCTACACCTTC. Protein: CASSQTDRAGYGYTF.

This clone occurred once. CDR3 sequence reads: CASSSRQGAGNTIYF. The CDR3 DNA sequence: TGTGCCAGCAGCTCCAGGCAGGGCGCTGGAAACACCATATATTTT. The rearrangement joins TRBV9 to TRBJ1-3, with D perhaps matching TRBD1 (5 bases). This CDR3 has 15 residues. Germline V lookup: CDR1 SGDLS, CDR2 YYNGEE. Trimming removed 4 bases at V and 2 bases at J, with 13 bases between.

A few counts support this clone. The rearrangement joins TRBV4-1 to TRBJ2-1; a weak D match, TRBD2 (7 bases). The CDR3 is 18 amino acids. The germline gives CDR1 MGHRA, CDR2 YSYEKL. V dropped 2 bases and J dropped 0 bases, with 17 bases sitting between them. For the CDR3, the DNA is TGCGCCAGCAGCCAAAAGGGGGGGAGTCCTCGCTCCTACAATGAGCAGTTCTTC. This codes for CASSQKGGSPRSYNEQFF.

V gene TRBV5-1 combines with J gene TRBJ1-6; TRBD1 agrees at 9 bases. The CDR3 is 15 amino acids. Trimming at V came to 3 bases and at J to 7 bases, leaving 5 bases not matched to a gene. Germline V gives CDR1 SGHRS, CDR2 YFSETQ. For the CDR3, the DNA is TGCGCCAGCAGCTCCGGGACAGGGCGGAATTCACCCCTCCACTTT. Its protein is CASSSGTGRNSPLHF.

The chain couples TRBV29-1 to TRBJ2-5, with 10 bases that match TRBD2. CDR3 length: 14 residues. Germline values: CDR1 SQVTM, CDR2 ANQGSEA. Trimming took 4 bases from V and 5 from J; bases not matched to a gene: 7. CDR3 amino acids: CSVGSGGGSETQYF. The CDR3 nucleotides are TGCAGCGTTGGAAGCGGGGGGGGATCGGAGACCCAGTACTTC.

The J gene is TRBJ2-5, the V gene TRBV2; D might be TRBD2 (5 bases). The V end was cut by 6 bases, the J end by 5 bases, with 13 bases between. CDR3 length: 13 amino acids. From germline, CDR1 is SNHLY and CDR2 FYNNEI. The CDR3 bases are TGTGCCAGCAGCACACTAGAGATGGAGACCCAGTACTTC. This codes for CASSTLEMETQYF.

The gene calls are TRBV28 and TRBJ2-7; TRBD1 matches 10 bases. Unmatched junction bases numbered 16, after V lost 5 bases and J lost 6 bases. Germline V gene lookup returns CDR1 MDHEN and CDR2 SYDVKM. This CDR3 has 17 residues. The CDR3 bases are TGTGCCAGCAGTCTCTGGGGACAGGGGACAAGATCTGGCGAGCAGTACTTC. As protein: CASSLWGQGTRSGEQYF.